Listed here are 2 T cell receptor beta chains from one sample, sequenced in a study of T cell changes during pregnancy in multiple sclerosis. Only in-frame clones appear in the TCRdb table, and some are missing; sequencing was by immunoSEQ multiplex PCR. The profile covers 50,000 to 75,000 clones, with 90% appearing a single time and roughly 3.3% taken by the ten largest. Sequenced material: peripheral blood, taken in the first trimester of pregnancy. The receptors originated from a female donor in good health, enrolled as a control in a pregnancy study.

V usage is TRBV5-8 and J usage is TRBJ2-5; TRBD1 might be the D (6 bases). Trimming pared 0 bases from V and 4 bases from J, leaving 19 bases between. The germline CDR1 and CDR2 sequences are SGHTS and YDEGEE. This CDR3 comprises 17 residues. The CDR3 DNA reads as TGTGCCAGCAGCTTGGGTAGACAGGAACTGTTCGGAGAGACCCAGTACTTC. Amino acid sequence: CASSLGRQELFGETQYF.

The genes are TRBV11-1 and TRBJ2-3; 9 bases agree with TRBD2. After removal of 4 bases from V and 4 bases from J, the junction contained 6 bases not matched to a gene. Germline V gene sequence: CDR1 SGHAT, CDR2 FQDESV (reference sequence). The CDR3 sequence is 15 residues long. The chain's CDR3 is CASSSEREEPDTQYF. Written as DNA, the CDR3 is TGTGCCAGCAGCTCGGAGCGGGAGGAACCAGATACGCAGTATTTT.